One sample yielded the 19 T cell receptor beta chains listed below, sequenced in a study of cytomegalovirus exposure and HLA in healthy donors. The PCR made use of 60 Vbeta and 13 Jbeta primers. Sequenced by immunoSEQ multiplex PCR; TCRdb stores in-frame clones only, minus some. Among over 150,000 clones listed, more than 60% were seen once. Specimen: PBMCs. These receptors came from a middle-aged man in good health and CMV-seronegative.

CDR3 amino acids: CASSLTPATYNEQFF. The CDR3, as DNA: TGTGCCAGCAGTTTGACACCGGCTACCTACAATGAGCAGTTCTTC. This chain connects TRBV25-1 to TRBJ2-1; D remains ambiguous. Germline lookup yields CDR1 MGHDK and CDR2 SYGVNS. This CDR3 contains 15 residues. The germline V and J ends were trimmed by 5 bases and 2 bases, with 13 bases remaining between them.

The genes are TRBV19 and TRBJ1-1, with 7 bases identical to TRBD1. The CDR3 has 14 residues. Germline-derived CDR1 and CDR2 are LNHDA and SQIVND (reference sequence). J was trimmed by 1 base and V by 3 bases; bases with no gene match: 2. CDR3 sequence: CASSMHRGNTEAFF. The CDR3 DNA reads as TGTGCCAGTAGTATGCACAGGGGGAACACTGAAGCTTTCTTT.

This chain uses TRBV25-1 with TRBJ1-2, with no clear D. The V gene lost 1 base and the J gene lost 7 bases, with 10 bases spanning the gap. The germline V gene encodes CDR1 MGHDK and CDR2 SYGVNS. CDR3 length: 13 amino acids. The DNA of the CDR3 is TGTGCCAGCAGTGAATCCCTCTCGGGTGGCTACACCTTC. Its translation: CASSESLSGGYTF.

This sequence joins TRBV27 and TRBJ2-7; 7 bases are shared with TRBD1. The germline V gene has CDR1 MNHEY and CDR2 SMNVEV (reference sequence). This CDR3 comprises 14 residues. Trimming took 10 bases from V and 0 from J; bases not matched to a gene: 9. CDR3 residues: CATQSGTDSYEQYF. The DNA for the CDR3 is TGTGCCACCCAATCAGGGACAGACTCCTACGAGCAGTACTTC.

This rearrangement joins TRBV7-2 to TRBJ1-2, with 8 bases identical to TRBD1. This CDR3 has 14 amino acids. V lost 6 bases to trimming and J lost 0 bases; unmatched junction nucleotides: 3. The germline CDR1 and CDR2 sequences are SGHTA and FQGNSA. As DNA, the CDR3 is TGTGCCAGCAGGCCAGGGGGCACTAACTATGGCTACACCTTC. It encodes CASRPGGTNYGYTF.

The V and J genes are TRBV4-1 and TRBJ2-7, with D perhaps TRBD1 (5 bases). Between the trimmed V and J ends, which lost 1 base and 2 bases, there was a span of 15 bases. Germline-derived CDR1 and CDR2 are MGHRA and YSYEKL. The CDR3 is 16 amino acids. The CDR3 DNA is TGCGCCAGCAGCCAAGCCCCAGGGCGGATTCCCTACGAGCAGTACTTC. This codes for CASSQAPGRIPYEQYF.

The V gene is TRBV6-1, the J gene TRBJ2-6; D might be TRBD1 (6 bases). In germline, CDR1 is MNHNS, CDR2 SASEGT. The CDR3 length is 15 residues. Trimming cost V 7 bases and J 2 bases, with 12 bases left between them. In DNA form, the CDR3 reads TGTGCCAGCACCAGTCAGGGGACTGGGGCCAACGTCCTGACTTTC. It codes for CASTSQGTGANVLTF.

This clone was counted only a few times. The rearrangement uses TRBV6-1 and TRBJ2-2, with a weak D call TRBD2 (7 bases). V was trimmed by 2 bases and J by 2 bases, leaving 12 bases between them. The CDR3 consists of 16 residues. Germline V gene data show CDR1 as MNHNS and CDR2 as SASEGT. The CDR3 DNA follows: TGTGCCAGCAGTGAATCGGGGGGCCGCAACACCGGGGAGCTGTTTTTT. This codes for CASSESGGRNTGELFF.

Written as DNA, the CDR3 is TGTGCCAGCAGTCAGGGGGGCGAGCAGTACTTC. Translation: CASSQGGEQYF. The genes are TRBV7-2 and TRBJ2-7, with D possibly TRBD1 on 7 matching bases. This CDR3 spans 11 amino acids. Trimming left V 6 bases short and J 6 bases short, with 9 bases between. CDR1 SGHTA and CDR2 FQGNSA come from the germline V gene.

The J gene is TRBJ1-4, the V gene TRBV4-1, with TRBD1 identical over 7 bases. The CDR3 length is 15 residues. The V gene end was trimmed by 5 bases and the J gene end by 2 bases; junction bases not matched to a gene: 5. Germline V CDR1 and CDR2: MGHRA, YSYEKL. The CDR3 here is CASSVRQGTNEKLFF. CDR3 in DNA: TGCGCCAGCAGCGTCCGACAGGGCACTAATGAAAAACTGTTTTTT.

The chain has TRBV28 and TRBJ1-3; TRBD1 matches 9 bases. CDR1 and CDR2 (germline): MDHEN, SYDVKM. The CDR3 extends over 15 amino acids. V dropped 6 bases and J dropped 5; count of bases not matched to a gene: 8. The CDR3, as DNA: TGTGCCAGCAGCCCAGACAGGGGGAATAGAAACACCATATATTTT. Its translation: CASSPDRGNRNTIYF.

The chain carries TRBV9 and TRBJ2-2; 7 bases are a match to TRBD1. The germline gives CDR1 SGDLS, CDR2 YYNGEE. The CDR3 sequence is 16 residues long. Germline trimming cut 0 bases from V and 3 bases from J; bases unmatched to any gene: 5. CDR3 amino acids: CASSVETGVDTGELFF. In nucleotides, the CDR3 is TGTGCCAGCAGCGTAGAAACAGGGGTTGACACCGGGGAGCTGTTTTTT.

The rearrangement uses TRBV25-1 and TRBJ2-5; a possible D gene is TRBD1 (7 bases). V was trimmed by 4 bases and J by 6 bases, leaving 18 bases between them. The CDR3 consists of 15 residues. Germline loops: CDR1 MGHDK, CDR2 SYGVNS. The chain's CDR3 is CASSGTDRAGKTQYF. DNA of the CDR3: TGTGCCAGCAGTGGCACAGACAGGGCGGGAAAGACCCAGTACTTC. The entire variable domain, with the rest obtained from reference TRBV25-1 and TRBJ2-5, is as follows: EADIYQTPRYLVIGTGKKITLECSQTMGHDKMYWYQQDPGMELHLIHYSYGVNSTEKGDLSSESTVSRIRTEHFPLTLESARPSHTSQYLCASSGTDRAGKTQYFGPGTRLLVL.

The genes are TRBV6-5 and TRBJ2-5; 10 bases agree with TRBD1. CDR1 and CDR2 (germline): MNHEY, SVGAGI. The CDR3 consists of 16 residues. V shed 3 bases and J 5 bases; nucleotides not matched to a gene: 9. The CDR3 nucleotides read TGTGCCAGCAGTTATGACCGGGACAGGGGAGGGGAGACCCAGTACTTC. This encodes CASSYDRDRGGETQYF.

The chain carries TRBV13 and TRBJ2-2; tentative D call: TRBD2 (6 bases). The CDR3 is 17 amino acids. CDR1 is PRHDT, CDR2 FYEKMQ, per germline (reference sequence). Trimming stripped 0 bases from V and 3 bases from J, with 14 bases between. CDR3 sequence (DNA): TGTGCCAGCAGCTTAGGCGTGGCTAGCGCCTACACCGGGGAGCTGTTTTTT. Amino acid sequence: CASSLGVASAYTGELFF.

The J gene is TRBJ1-2, the V gene TRBV30; the match to TRBD1 covers 10 bases. The V gene end was trimmed by 2 bases and the J gene end by 8 bases; junction bases not matched to a gene: 17. CDR1 is GTSNPN, CDR2 SVGIG, per germline (reference sequence). The CDR3 totals 17 residues. The CDR3 sequence: CAWSLKGGGQGVRGYTF. For the CDR3, the DNA is TGTGCCTGGAGTCTAAAGGGGGGCGGACAGGGGGTCCGGGGCTACACCTTC. Based on the CDR3 plus reference TRBV30 and TRBJ1-2, the full variable domain is SQTIHQWPATLVQPVGSPLSLECTVEGTSNPNLYWYRQAAGRGLQLLFYSVGIGQISSEVPQNLSASRPQDRQFILSSKKLLLSDSGFYLCAWSLKGGGQGVRGYTFGSGTRLTVV.

CDR3 sequence (DNA): TGTGCCAGTAGCGAATCAGGGGTACAAGGGCCCCAGCATTTT. This gives the protein CASSESGVQGPQHF. The V and J genes are TRBV19 and TRBJ1-5; D might be TRBD1 (6 bases). CDR1 is LNHDA, CDR2 SQIVND, per germline (reference sequence). V lost 6 bases and J lost 9, with 18 bases in between. The CDR3 is made up of 14 amino acids.

The V gene is TRBV7-9, the J gene TRBJ1-5, with 9 nucleotides matching TRBD1. The V segment lost 5 bases and the J segment 0 bases; nucleotides outside the gene matches: 2. CDR3 length: 15 residues. Germline CDR1 reads SEHNR; CDR2 reads FQNEAQ (reference sequence). CDR3 coding DNA: TGTGCCAGCAGCAAGGGACAGGGTAGCAATCAGCCCCAGCATTTT. It translates to CASSKGQGSNQPQHF.

This chain uses TRBV9 with TRBJ2-3, with D unresolved. This CDR3 has 13 residues. With 4 bases removed from V and 2 bases from J, the gap between germline ends came to 8 bases. Germline V gives CDR1 SGDLS, CDR2 YYNGEE. CDR3: CASSSLYTDTQYF. The CDR3 DNA reads TGTGCCAGCAGCTCCTTGTACACAGATACGCAGTATTTT.